The entry below gives a single T cell receptor (beta chain) sequence along with its context. These data are taken from a study of blood T cell repertoires in COVID-19. Study overall: T cells, B-cell-depleted T cells, or PBMCs provided the cDNA or gDNA that served as material.

CDR1 is MNHNY, CDR2 SVGAGI, per germline (reference sequence). The CDR3 is 15 residues long. After removal of 4 bases from V and 6 bases from J, the junction contained 10 bases not matched to a gene. Per the authors' pipeline: Amplified reference gene primers provided the basis for estimating nucleated cell counts. The repertoire was sequenced with immunoSEQ multiplex PCR; TCRdb's copy has only in-frame clones and lacks some. V and J calls and clone size are as listed in that table; D and trimming were resolved from the DNA. The sample has approximately 280,000 clones, 75% to 90% seen once. The origin of this receptor is a woman aged 60-75 years with acute or convalescent COVID-19. The specimen was peripheral blood. V and J are TRBV6-6 and TRBJ2-3, with TRBD1 matching 7 bases. CDR3 in DNA: TGTGCCAGCAGTTTCGGCGGACAGGTTTTGGATACGCAGTATTTT. Its protein product is CASSFGGQVLDTQYF.